What follows are 18 T cell receptor beta chains derived from one specimen sequenced in a study of blood T cell repertoires in COVID-19. Repertoires were generated with immunoSEQ multiplex PCR, while TCRdb's copy carries only in-frame clones and drops some. This sample yields roughly 330,000 clones, of which around 83% are seen a single time; about 1.2% belongs to the top ten. Input material: peripheral blood. The receptors come from a woman in her fifties or sixties with acute or convalescent COVID-19.

V and J are TRBV18 and TRBJ1-2; weak D call: TRBD1 (6 bases). The CDR3 is 13 amino acids. Germline assignment: CDR1 KGHSH and CDR2 LQKENI. The ends were cut back, 1 base at V and 8 bases at J, with 11 bases in the middle. The CDR3 bases are TGTGCCAGCTCACCACGGACAGCCGAGGGCTACACCTTC. This gives the protein CASSPRTAEGYTF.

This sequence joins TRBV5-1 and TRBJ1-2; 9 positions agree with TRBD1. Germline CDR1 reads SGHRS; CDR2 reads YFSETQ. The CDR3 is 15 residues long. V trimming: 4 bases; J trimming: 5 bases; junction bases outside the gene matches: 9. CDR3 sequence: CASSPGQGSFYGYTF. DNA of the CDR3: TGCGCCAGCAGCCCCGGACAGGGGTCTTTTTATGGCTACACCTTC.

This chain connects TRBV2 to TRBJ1-2; a weak D match, TRBD1 (6 bases). CDR3 length equals 15 residues. CDR1 is SNHLY and CDR2 is FYNNEI in the germline V gene. Trimming removed 6 bases at V and 4 bases at J, with 18 bases between. DNA for the CDR3: TGTGCCAGCAGCCCCGCAGGGGAACTCGGCTATGGCTACACCTTC. It specifies CASSPAGELGYGYTF.

The V call is TRBV7-2, the J call TRBJ2-5; the D gene is possibly TRBD1 (6 bases). The CDR3 extends over 13 amino acids. Germline loops: CDR1 SGHTA, CDR2 FQGNSA. V was clipped by 6 bases and J by 1 base, with 9 bases between them. The CDR3 coding sequence is TGTGCCAGCAGTCCACAGGGCCAAGAGACCCAGTACTTC. Translating gives CASSPQGQETQYF.

This clone has a handful of counts. The chain recombines TRBV6-1 with TRBJ2-2; TRBD2 might be the D (5 bases). The CDR3 is 15 residues long. Per the germline V gene, CDR1 is MNHNS and CDR2 is SASEGT. Trimming shortened V by 2 bases and J by 0 bases, and 7 bases separated the two germline ends. The CDR3 is CASSEPGSNTGELFF. Written as DNA, the CDR3 is TGTGCCAGCAGTGAACCGGGGTCGAACACCGGGGAGCTGTTTTTT.

This clone was recorded a few times. The CDR3 nucleotides read TGTGCCAGTAAGAAGACAGGGGCAGGTCAGCCCCAGCATTTT. Its translation: CASKKTGAGQPQHF. The chain has TRBV6-5 and TRBJ1-5; TRBD1 aligns across 8 bases. J was trimmed by 6 bases and V by 9 bases; bases with no gene match: 10. This CDR3 has 14 amino acids. Germline loops: CDR1 MNHEY, CDR2 SVGAGI.

The rearrangement uses TRBV20-1 and TRBJ1-1; 7 nucleotides line up with TRBD1. In germline, CDR1 is DFQATT, CDR2 SNEGSKA (reference sequence). The CDR3 has 14 amino acids. V shed 3 bases and J 5 bases; nucleotides not matched to a gene: 9. CDR3 DNA: TGCAGTGCTAGTCCAAGACAGGGAAATACTGAAGCTTTCTTT. Encoded protein: CSASPRQGNTEAFF.

The chain carries TRBV24-1 and TRBJ2-2; 7 bases align to TRBD2. This CDR3 has 14 amino acids. Germline CDR1 KGHDR, CDR2 SFDVKD. V was pared by 10 bases and J by 1 base, with 5 bases of the junction left unmatched. This CDR3 is CATGGTQNTGELFF. CDR3 bases: TGTGCCACGGGAGGGACTCAGAACACCGGGGAGCTGTTTTTT.

This sequence joins TRBV5-4 and TRBJ1-1, with D uncertain. CDR1 SGHNT and CDR2 YYREEE come from the germline V gene (reference sequence). CDR3 length: 12 amino acids. V dropped 4 bases and J dropped 5 bases, with 9 bases sitting between them. This CDR3 reads CASSRGWTEAFF. The CDR3 DNA follows: TGTGCCAGCAGCCGAGGCTGGACTGAAGCTTTCTTT.

The chain couples TRBV7-9 to TRBJ2-1; D not certain. The CDR3 covers 12 residues. Trimming shortened V by 1 base and J by 11 bases, and 9 bases separated the two germline ends. Looked up from germline, CDR1 is SEHNR and CDR2 is FQNEAQ (reference sequence). The CDR3 coding sequence is TGTGCCAGCAGCTTAGGTTTATCCCAGCAGTTCTTC. Translated, it gives CASSLGLSQQFF.

The chain recombines TRBV6-5 with TRBJ1-2; the D gene is possibly TRBD1 (5 bases). In germline, CDR1 is MNHEY, CDR2 SVGAGI. Trimming cost V 6 bases and J 8 bases, with 16 bases left between them. The CDR3 covers 13 residues. DNA of the CDR3: TGTGCCAGCAGCGCCCTCAGGGCGGTGGGCTACACCTTC. Protein sequence: CASSALRAVGYTF.

This sequence joins TRBV11-2 and TRBJ2-7; D is perhaps TRBD1 (6 bases). Germline CDR1 is SGHAT and CDR2 is FQNNGV. Trimming took 5 bases from V and 0 from J, leaving 11 bases between them. This CDR3 has 14 amino acids. The CDR3: CASSPDSNSYEQYF. The CDR3 DNA follows: TGTGCCAGCAGCCCGGACAGTAACTCCTACGAGCAGTACTTC.

As regards this clone: This sample also contains other DNA sequences that code for the same CDR3. This sequence joins TRBV19 and TRBJ1-1; the D gene is possibly TRBD1 (6 bases). Germline V gene sequence: CDR1 LNHDA, CDR2 SQIVND (reference sequence). The CDR3 contains 13 residues. The ends were cut back, 3 bases at V and 5 bases at J, with 10 bases in the middle. CDR3 nucleotides: TGTGCCAGTAGTATCACAGGGAATACTGAAGCTTTCTTT. As protein: CASSITGNTEAFF.

The gene calls are TRBV6-6 and TRBJ1-5; D is uncertain. Germline V gene sequence: CDR1 MNHNY, CDR2 SVGAGI (reference sequence). Trimming pared 2 bases from V and 3 bases from J, leaving 11 bases between. The CDR3 totals 15 residues. The CDR3 is CASSYQASLNQPQHF. The DNA for the CDR3 is TGTGCCAGCAGTTACCAGGCGAGTCTCAATCAGCCCCAGCATTTT.

This clone has only a few counts. This chain links TRBV7-2 with TRBJ1-2, with 12 bases aligning to TRBD1. V lost 5 bases and J lost 0; bases outside the gene matches: 7. Germline CDR1 is SGHTA and CDR2 is FQGNSA. The CDR3 is 17 residues long. CDR3 bases: TGTGCCAGCAGCCCATCCGGGACAGGGGGCTCTAACTATGGCTACACCTTC. Its protein is CASSPSGTGGSNYGYTF. Supplemented by reference TRBV7-2 and TRBJ1-2, the full variable domain reads GAGVSQSPSNKVTEKGKDVELRCDPISGHTALYWYRQSLGQGLEFLIYFQGNSAPDKSGLPSDRFSAERTGGSVSTLTIQRTQQEDSAVYLCASSPSGTGGSNYGYTFGSGTRLTVV.

The table lists this clone with a count of one. The V gene is TRBV4-2, the J gene TRBJ2-2, with 8 bases identical to TRBD1. CDR1 and CDR2 from the germline V gene are LGHNA and YNFKEQ. The trim removed 0 bases at V and 8 bases at J, leaving 8 bases unmatched. The CDR3 totals 16 residues. The CDR3 here is CASSQETGQGQGELFF. As DNA, the CDR3 is TGTGCCAGCAGCCAAGAAACCGGACAGGGTCAAGGGGAGCTGTTTTTT.

The chain is built from TRBV6-5 and TRBJ1-1; 7 bases agree with TRBD1. After removal of 4 bases from V and 5 bases from J, the junction contained 7 bases not matched to a gene. CDR3 length: 14 residues. Germline CDR1 and CDR2: MNHEY and SVGAGI. The CDR3 is CASSFTGVGTEAFF. The CDR3 DNA follows: TGTGCCAGCAGTTTCACAGGGGTAGGGACTGAAGCTTTCTTT.

The J gene is TRBJ2-5, the V gene TRBV6-1; 7 bases line up with TRBD1. With V trimmed by 4 bases and J by 4 bases, 12 bases remained unmatched. The CDR3 is 16 amino acids. In germline, CDR1 is MNHNS, CDR2 SASEGT. The CDR3 is CASSVNSGTVSETQYF. In DNA form, the CDR3 reads TGTGCCAGCAGTGTTAACTCCGGGACAGTATCAGAGACCCAGTACTTC.